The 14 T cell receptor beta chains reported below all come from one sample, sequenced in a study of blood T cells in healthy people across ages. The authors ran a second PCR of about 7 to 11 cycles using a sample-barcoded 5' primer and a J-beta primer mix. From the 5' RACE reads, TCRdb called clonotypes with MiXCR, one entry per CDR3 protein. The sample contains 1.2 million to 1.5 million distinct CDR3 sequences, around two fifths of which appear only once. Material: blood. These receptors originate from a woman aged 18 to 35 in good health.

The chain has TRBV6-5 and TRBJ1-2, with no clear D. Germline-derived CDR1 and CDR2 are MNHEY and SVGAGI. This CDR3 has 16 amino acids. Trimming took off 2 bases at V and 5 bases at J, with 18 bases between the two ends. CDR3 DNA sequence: TGTGCCAGCAGTTACGAGCAGGCCGAGTTTGGATATGGCTACACCTTC. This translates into CASSYEQAEFGYGYTF.

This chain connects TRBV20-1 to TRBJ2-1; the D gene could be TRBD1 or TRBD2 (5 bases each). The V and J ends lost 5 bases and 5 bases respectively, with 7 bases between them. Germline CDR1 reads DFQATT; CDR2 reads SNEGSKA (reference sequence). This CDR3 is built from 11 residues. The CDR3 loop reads CSAGTHNEQFF. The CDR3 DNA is TGCAGTGCTGGGACCCACAATGAGCAGTTCTTC.

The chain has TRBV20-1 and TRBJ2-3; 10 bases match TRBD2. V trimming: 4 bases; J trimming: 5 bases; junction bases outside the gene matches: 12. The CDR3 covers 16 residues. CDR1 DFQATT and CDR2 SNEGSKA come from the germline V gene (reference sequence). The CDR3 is CSANHLAGVYGDTQYF. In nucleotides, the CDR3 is TGCAGTGCTAACCACCTAGCGGGAGTCTATGGAGATACGCAGTATTTT.

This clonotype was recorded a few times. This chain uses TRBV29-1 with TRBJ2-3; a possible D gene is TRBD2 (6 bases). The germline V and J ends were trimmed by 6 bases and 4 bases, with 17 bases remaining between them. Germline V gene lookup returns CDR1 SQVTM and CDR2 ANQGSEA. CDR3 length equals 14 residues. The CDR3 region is CSVRGSGGADTQYF. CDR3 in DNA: TGCAGCGTGCGGGGTAGCGGTGGTGCAGATACGCAGTATTTT.

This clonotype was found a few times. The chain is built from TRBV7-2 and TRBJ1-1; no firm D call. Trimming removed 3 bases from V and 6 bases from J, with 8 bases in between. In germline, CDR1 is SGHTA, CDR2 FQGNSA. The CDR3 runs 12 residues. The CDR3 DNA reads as TGTGCCAGCAGCTTTTTTCTTGCTGAAGCTTTCTTT. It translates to CASSFFLAEAFF.

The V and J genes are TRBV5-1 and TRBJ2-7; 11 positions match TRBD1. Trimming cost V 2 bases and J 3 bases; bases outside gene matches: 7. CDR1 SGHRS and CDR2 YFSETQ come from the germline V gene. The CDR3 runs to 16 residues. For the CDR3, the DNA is TGCGCCAGCAGCTTTGGGTACGGGACAGGGGGCTACGAGCAGTACTTC. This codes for CASSFGYGTGGYEQYF. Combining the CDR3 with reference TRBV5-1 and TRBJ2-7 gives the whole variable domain KAGVTQTPRYLIKTRGQQVTLSCSPISGHRSVSWYQQTPGQGLQFLFEYFSETQRNKGNFPGRFSGRQFSNSRSEMNVSTLELGDSALYLCASSFGYGTGGYEQYFGPGTRLTVT.

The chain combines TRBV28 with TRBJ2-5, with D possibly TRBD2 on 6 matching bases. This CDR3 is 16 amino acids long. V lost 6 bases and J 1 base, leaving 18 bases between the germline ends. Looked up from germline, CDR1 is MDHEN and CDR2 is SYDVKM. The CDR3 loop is CASSPLAEGTQETQYF. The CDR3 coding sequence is TGTGCCAGCAGCCCCTTGGCGGAGGGTACCCAAGAGACCCAGTACTTC.

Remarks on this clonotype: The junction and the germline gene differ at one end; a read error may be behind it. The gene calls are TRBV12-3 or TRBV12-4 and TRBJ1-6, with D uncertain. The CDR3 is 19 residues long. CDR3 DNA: TGTGCCAGTAGTTCAATTCATGGCATCATAGTCTCCTATAATTCACCCCTCCACTTT. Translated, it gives CASSSIHGIIVSYNSPLHF.

Written as DNA, the CDR3 is TGTGCCAGCAGCGACATAAGGGCAGGGGACTCACCCCTCCACTTT. Protein product: CASSDIRAGDSPLHF. The chain joins TRBV9 to TRBJ1-6, with D maybe TRBD1 (6 bases). V shed 3 bases and J shed 10 bases, with 17 bases lying between them. There are 15 residues in the CDR3. Germline values: CDR1 SGDLS, CDR2 YYNGEE.

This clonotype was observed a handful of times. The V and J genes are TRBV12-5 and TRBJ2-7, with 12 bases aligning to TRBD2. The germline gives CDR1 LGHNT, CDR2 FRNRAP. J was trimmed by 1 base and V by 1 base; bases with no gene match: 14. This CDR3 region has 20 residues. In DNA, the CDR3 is TGTGCTAGTGGTTTGGACCGACTAGCGGGAGTCCTCGCCCGATCCTACGAGCAGTACTTC. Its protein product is CASGLDRLAGVLARSYEQYF.

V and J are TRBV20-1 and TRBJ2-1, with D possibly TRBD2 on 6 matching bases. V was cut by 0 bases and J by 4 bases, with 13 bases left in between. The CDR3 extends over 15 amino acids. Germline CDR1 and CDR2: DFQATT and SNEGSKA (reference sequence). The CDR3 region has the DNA TGCAGTGCTAGAGATCTTAGCGGCGGGTACAATGAGCAGTTCTTC. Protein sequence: CSARDLSGGYNEQFF.

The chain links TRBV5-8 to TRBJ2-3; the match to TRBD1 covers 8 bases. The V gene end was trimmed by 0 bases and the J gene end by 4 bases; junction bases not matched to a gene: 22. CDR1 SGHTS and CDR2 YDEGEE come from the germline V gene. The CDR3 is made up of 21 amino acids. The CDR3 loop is CASSLENGGQGWFHVADTQYF. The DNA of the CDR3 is TGTGCCAGCAGCTTGGAGAACGGTGGACAGGGTTGGTTCCATGTAGCAGATACGCAGTATTTT.

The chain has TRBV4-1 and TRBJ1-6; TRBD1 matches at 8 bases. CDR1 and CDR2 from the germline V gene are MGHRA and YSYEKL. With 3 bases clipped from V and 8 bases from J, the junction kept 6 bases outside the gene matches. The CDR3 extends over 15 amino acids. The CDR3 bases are TGCGCCAGCAGCCAGCTACAGGGGGTCGATTCACCCCTCCACTTT. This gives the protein CASSQLQGVDSPLHF.

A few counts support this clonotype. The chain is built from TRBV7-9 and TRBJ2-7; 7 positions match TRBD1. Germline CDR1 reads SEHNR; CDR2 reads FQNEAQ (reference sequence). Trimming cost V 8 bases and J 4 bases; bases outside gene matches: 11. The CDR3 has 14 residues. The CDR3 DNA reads TGTGCCAGCCAAAACCGGGACAGTAAATACGAGCAGTACTTC. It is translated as CASQNRDSKYEQYF. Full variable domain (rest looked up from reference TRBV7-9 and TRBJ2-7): DTGVSQNPRHKITKRGQNVTFRCDPISEHNRLYWYRQTLGQGPEFLTYFQNEAQLEKSRLLSDRFSAERPKGSFSTLEIQRTEQGDSAMYLCASQNRDSKYEQYFGPGTRLTVT.